This T cell receptor (beta chain) comes out of a study of CD8 T cells in Susac syndrome. Notes on the study in general: There was no clonal expansion in the CD4+ T cell repertoires of Susac syndrome.

The CDR3 has 12 residues. The V gene lost 4 bases and the J gene lost 7 bases, with 14 bases spanning the gap. Germline assignment: CDR1 SQVTM and CDR2 ANQGSEA. A note on this clonotype: Its antigen is unknown.

CD8+ and CD4+ T cells from blood underwent TCR beta sequencing. The diagnostic criteria for definite or probable disease, as recently defined, were met by the patients with Susac syndrome. RNA totalling roughly 0.45 to 1 ug underwent reverse transcription with random hexamers. An immunoSEQ multiplex PCR generated amplified TCR beta CDR3 products spanning 54 Vbeta and 13 Jbeta. Via MiXCR, TCRdb re-called the immunoSEQ multiplex PCR reads, giving one row per CDR3 protein. The table has about 140,000 distinct CDR3 sequences, roughly 94% seen once. J is TRBJ2-7 and V is TRBV29-1; the D is unclear. Sequencing was done on a sample of CD4+ T cells from PBMCs. The clonotype was recovered from a human donor with Susac syndrome. For the CDR3, the DNA is TGCAGCGTTGTCCAGACTCTGGGAGAGCAGTACTTC. Residues: CSVVQTLGEQYF.